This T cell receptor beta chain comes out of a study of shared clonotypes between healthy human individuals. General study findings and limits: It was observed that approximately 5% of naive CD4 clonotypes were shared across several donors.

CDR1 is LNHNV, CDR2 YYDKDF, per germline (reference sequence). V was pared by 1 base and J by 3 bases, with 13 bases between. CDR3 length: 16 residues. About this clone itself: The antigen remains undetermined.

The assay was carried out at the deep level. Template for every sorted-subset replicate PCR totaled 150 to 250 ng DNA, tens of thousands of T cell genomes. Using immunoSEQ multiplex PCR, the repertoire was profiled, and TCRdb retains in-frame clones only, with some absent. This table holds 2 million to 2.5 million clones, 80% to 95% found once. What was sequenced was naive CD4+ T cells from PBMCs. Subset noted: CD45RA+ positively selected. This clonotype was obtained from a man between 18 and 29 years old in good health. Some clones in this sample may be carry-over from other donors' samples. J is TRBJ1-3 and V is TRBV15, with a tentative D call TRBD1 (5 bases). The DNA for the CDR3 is TGTGCCACCAGCAGAGCCCCGACAGAGTATGGAAACACCATATATTTT. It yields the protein CATSRAPTEYGNTIYF. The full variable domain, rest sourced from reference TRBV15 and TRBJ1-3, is DAMVIQNPRYQVTQFGKPVTLSCSQTLNHNVMYWYQQKSSQAPKLLFHYYDKDFNNEADTPDNFQSRRPNTSFCFLDIRSPGLGDTAMYLCATSRAPTEYGNTIYFGEGSWLTVV.